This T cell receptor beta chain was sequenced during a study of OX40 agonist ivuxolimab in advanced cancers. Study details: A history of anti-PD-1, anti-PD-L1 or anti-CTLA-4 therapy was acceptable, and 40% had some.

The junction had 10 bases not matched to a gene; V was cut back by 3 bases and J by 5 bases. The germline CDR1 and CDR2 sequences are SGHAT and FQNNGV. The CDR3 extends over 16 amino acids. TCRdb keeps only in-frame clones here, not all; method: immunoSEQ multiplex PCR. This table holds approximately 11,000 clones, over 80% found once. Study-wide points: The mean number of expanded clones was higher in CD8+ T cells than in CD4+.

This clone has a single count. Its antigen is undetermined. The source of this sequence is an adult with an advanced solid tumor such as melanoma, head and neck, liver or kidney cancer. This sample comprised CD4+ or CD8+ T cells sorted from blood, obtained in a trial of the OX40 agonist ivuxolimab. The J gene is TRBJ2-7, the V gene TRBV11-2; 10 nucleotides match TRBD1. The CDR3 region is CASSFFEGTGDHEQYF. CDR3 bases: TGTGCCAGCAGCTTTTTCGAGGGGACAGGGGACCACGAGCAGTACTTC.